The table lists the clone carrying this T cell receptor beta chain with a few counts. Its antigen is currently unknown. TCRdb reanalysed the 5' RACE reads using MiXCR and keeps one entry per CDR3 protein. The data show about 130,000 distinct CDR3 sequences, around 25% seen once. The data were taken from a study of T-cell memory formation after mild COVID-19. CDR3 length equals 17 residues. Trimming removed 3 bases at V and 2 bases at J, with 19 bases between. Study-wide results and limits: Pre-infection memory already had some responding clones, implying cross-reactive memory joined.

The sample was PBMCs or a T cell subset sorted from them (not recorded which). The J gene is TRBJ2-5, the V gene TRBV12-3 or TRBV12-4, with D perhaps assigned TRBD1 or TRBD2 (5 bases each). The receptor comes from an adult woman who had mild COVID-19 (a few samples of this study predate the infection). Cell type and time point are not known. CDR3 loop: CASSLLHHGTTQETQYF. CDR3 in DNA: TGTGCCAGCAGTTTGCTCCATCACGGGACCACTCAAGAGACCCAGTACTTC.